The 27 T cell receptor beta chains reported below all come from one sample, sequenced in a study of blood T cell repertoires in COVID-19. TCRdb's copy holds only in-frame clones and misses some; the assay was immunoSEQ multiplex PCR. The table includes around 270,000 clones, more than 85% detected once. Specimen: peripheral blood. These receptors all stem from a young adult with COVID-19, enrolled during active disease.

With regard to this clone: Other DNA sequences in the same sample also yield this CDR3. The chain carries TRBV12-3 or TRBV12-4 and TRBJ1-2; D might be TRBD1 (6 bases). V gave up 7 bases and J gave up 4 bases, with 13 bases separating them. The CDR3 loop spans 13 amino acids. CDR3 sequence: CASTATGPYGYTF. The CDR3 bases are TGTGCCAGCACTGCGACAGGACCCTATGGCTACACCTTC.

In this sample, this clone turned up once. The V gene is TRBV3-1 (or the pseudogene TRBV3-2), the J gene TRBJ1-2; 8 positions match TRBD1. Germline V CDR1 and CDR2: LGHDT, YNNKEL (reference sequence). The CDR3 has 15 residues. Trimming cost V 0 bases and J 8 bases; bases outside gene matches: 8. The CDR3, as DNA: TGTGCCAGCAGCCAAGATTTAGGCACAGGGGGAGGCTACACCTTC. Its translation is CASSQDLGTGGGYTF.

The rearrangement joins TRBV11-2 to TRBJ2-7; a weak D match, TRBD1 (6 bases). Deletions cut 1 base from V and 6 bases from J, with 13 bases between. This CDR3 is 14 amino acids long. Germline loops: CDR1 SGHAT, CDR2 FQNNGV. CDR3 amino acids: CASSLVLSGAEQYF. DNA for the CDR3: TGTGCCAGCAGCTTAGTCTTGTCAGGGGCCGAGCAGTACTTC.

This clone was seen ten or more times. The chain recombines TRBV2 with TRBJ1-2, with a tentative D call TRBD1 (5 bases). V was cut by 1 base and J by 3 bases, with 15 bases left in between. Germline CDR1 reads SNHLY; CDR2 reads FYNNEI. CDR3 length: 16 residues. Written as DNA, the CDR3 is TGTGCCAGCAGTGAAGGGAGGGGCACGAGTCACTATGGCTACACCTTC. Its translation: CASSEGRGTSHYGYTF. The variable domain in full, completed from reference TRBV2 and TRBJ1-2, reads EPEVTQTPSHQVTQMGQEVILRCVPISNHLYFYWYRQILGQKVEFLVSFYNNEISEKSEIFDDQFSVERPDGSNFTLKIRSTKLEDSAMYFCASSEGRGTSHYGYTFGSGTRLTVV.

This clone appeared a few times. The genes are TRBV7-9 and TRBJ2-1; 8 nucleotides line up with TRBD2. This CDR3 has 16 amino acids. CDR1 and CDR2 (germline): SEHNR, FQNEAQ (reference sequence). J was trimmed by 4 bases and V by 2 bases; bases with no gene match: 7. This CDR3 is CASSLSLAGSYNEQFF. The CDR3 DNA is TGTGCCAGCAGCTTATCTCTAGCGGGCTCATACAATGAGCAGTTCTTC.

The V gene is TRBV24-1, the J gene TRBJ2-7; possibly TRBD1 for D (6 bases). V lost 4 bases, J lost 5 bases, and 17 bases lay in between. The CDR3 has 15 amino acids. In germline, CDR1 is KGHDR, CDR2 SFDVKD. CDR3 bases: TGTGCCACCAGTGACACCAGGGGATCCGGTCACGAGCAGTACTTC. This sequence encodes CATSDTRGSGHEQYF.

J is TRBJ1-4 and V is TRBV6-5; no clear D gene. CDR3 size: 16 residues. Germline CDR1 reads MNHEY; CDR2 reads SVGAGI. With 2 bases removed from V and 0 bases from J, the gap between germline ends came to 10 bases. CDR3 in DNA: TGTGCCAGCAGTTACAGCTTACTGTCAACTAATGAAAAACTGTTTTTT. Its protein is CASSYSLLSTNEKLFF.

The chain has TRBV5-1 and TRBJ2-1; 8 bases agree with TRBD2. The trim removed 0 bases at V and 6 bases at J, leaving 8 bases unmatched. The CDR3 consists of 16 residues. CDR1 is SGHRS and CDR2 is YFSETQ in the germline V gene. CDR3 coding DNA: TGCGCCAGCAGCTTGGGATCCGGGACTAGAGGCAATGAGCAGTTCTTC. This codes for CASSLGSGTRGNEQFF.

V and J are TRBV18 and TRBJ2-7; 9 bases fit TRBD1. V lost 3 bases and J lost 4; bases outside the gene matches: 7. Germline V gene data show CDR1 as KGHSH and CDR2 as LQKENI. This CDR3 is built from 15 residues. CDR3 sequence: CASSPSGQGFYEQYF. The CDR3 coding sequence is TGTGCCAGCTCACCTTCCGGACAGGGGTTTTACGAGCAGTACTTC.

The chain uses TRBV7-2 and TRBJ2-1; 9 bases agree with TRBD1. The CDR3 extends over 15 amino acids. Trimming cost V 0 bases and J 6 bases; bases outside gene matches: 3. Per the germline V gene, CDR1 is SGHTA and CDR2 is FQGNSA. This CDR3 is CASSLAGQGVNEQFF. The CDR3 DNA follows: TGTGCCAGCAGCTTAGCGGGACAGGGAGTCAATGAGCAGTTCTTC.

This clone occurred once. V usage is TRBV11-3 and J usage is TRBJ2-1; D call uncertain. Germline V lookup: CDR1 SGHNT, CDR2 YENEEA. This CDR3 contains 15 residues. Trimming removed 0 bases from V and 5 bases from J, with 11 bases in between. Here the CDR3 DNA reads TGTGCCAGCAGCTTAGACCTCTCTGGGCACAATGAGCAGTTCTTC. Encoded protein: CASSLDLSGHNEQFF.

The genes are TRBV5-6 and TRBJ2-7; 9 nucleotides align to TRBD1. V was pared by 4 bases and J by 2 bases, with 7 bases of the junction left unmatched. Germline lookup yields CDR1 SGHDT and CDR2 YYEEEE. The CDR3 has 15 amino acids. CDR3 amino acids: CASSAGQGRPYEQYF. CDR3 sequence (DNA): TGTGCCAGCAGCGCCGGACAGGGGAGACCCTACGAGCAGTACTTC.

This CDR3 is CASNLGTGSGYTF. The CDR3 coding sequence is TGCGCCAGCAACCTCGGGACAGGGTCGGGCTACACCTTC. This sequence joins TRBV5-1 and TRBJ1-2; 9 bases fit TRBD1. This CDR3 is 13 amino acids long. V shed 6 bases, J shed 8 bases, and the junction held 8 bases outside the gene matches. Germline V gives CDR1 SGHRS, CDR2 YFSETQ.

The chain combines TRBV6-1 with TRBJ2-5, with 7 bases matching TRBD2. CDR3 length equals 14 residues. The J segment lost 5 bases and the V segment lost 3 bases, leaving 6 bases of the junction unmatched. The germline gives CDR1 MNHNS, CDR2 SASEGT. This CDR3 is CASSEGGIEETQYF. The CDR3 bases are TGTGCCAGCAGTGAGGGGGGGATCGAGGAGACCCAGTACTTC.

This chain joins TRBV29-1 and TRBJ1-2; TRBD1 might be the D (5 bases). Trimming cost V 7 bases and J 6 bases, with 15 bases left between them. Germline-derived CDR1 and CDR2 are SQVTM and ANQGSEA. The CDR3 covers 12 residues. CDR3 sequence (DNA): TGCAGCGGGGACGGGGGATCGGATGGCTACACCTTC. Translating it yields CSGDGGSDGYTF.

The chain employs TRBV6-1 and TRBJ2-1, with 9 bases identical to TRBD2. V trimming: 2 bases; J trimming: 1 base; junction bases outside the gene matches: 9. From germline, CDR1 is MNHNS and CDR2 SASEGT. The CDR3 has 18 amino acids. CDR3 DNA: TGTGCCAGCAGTGAATTGGGCCTAGCGGGATTATCCTACAATGAGCAGTTCTTC. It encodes CASSELGLAGLSYNEQFF.

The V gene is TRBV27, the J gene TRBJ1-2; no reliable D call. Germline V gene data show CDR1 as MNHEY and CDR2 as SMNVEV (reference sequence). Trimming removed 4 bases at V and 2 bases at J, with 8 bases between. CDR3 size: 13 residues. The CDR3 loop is CASSSNRNYGYTF. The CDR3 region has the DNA TGTGCCAGCAGTTCGAACAGAAACTATGGCTACACCTTC.

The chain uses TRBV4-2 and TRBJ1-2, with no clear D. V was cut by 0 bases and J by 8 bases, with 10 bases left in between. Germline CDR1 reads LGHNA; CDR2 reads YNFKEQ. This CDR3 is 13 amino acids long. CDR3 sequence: CASSQDPGRGYTF. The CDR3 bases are TGTGCCAGCAGCCAAGATCCGGGTCGGGGCTACACCTTC.

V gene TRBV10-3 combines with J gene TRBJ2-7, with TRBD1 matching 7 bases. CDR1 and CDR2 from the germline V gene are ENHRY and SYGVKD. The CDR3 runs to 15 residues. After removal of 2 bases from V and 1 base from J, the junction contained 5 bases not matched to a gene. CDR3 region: CAISEPGQRSYEQYF. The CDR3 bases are TGTGCCATCAGTGAGCCGGGACAGAGATCCTACGAGCAGTACTTC.

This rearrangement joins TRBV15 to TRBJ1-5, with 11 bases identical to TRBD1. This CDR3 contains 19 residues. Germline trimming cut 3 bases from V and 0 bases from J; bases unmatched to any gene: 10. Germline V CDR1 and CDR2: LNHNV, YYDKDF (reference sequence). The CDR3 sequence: CATSRDGQGARYSNQPQHF. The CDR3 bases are TGTGCCACCAGCAGGGATGGACAGGGGGCCCGGTATAGCAATCAGCCCCAGCATTTT.

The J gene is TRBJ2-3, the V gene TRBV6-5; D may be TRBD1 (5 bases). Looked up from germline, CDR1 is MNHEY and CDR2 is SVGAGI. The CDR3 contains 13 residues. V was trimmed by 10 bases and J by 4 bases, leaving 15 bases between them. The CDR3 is CATQGPLPDTQYF. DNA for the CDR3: TGTGCCACTCAGGGTCCCCTGCCAGATACGCAGTATTTT.

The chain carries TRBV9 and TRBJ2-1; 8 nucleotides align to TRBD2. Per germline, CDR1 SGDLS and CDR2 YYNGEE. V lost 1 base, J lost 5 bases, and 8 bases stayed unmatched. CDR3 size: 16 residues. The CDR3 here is CASSVTTSGLNNEQFF. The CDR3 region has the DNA TGTGCCAGCAGCGTAACTACTAGCGGCCTAAACAATGAGCAGTTCTTC.

The CDR3 DNA follows: TGTGCCAGCAGCAAAGGTCAAATAGACAGGGCCCCCCACGAGCAGTACTTC. Residues: CASSKGQIDRAPHEQYF. The rearrangement joins TRBV21-1 to TRBJ2-7; the listed D gene, TRBD1, was not tested against the DNA. TRBV21-1 is an annotated pseudogene. This CDR3 contains 17 residues.

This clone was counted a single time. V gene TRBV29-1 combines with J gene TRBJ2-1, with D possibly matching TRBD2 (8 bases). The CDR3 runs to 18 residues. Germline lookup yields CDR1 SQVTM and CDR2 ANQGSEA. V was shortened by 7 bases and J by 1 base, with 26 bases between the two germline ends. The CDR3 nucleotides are TGCAGCGCGCAGGGGGTTGAAAAGGCGGGAGGATCCTACAATGAGCAGTTCTTC. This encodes CSAQGVEKAGGSYNEQFF.

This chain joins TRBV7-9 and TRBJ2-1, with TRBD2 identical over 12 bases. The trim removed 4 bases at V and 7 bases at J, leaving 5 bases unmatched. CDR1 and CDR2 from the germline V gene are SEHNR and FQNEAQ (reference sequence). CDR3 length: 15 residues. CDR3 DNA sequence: TGTGCCAGCAGCTCTACTAGCGGGAGGCTAAATGAGCAGTTCTTC. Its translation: CASSSTSGRLNEQFF.

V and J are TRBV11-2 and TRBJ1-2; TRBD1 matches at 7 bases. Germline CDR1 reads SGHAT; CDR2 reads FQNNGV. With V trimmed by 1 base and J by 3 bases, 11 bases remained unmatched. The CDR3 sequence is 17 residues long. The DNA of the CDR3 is TGTGCCAGCAGCTTAGGAACGTTGGGTACAGGGGACTATGGCTACACCTTC. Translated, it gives CASSLGTLGTGDYGYTF.

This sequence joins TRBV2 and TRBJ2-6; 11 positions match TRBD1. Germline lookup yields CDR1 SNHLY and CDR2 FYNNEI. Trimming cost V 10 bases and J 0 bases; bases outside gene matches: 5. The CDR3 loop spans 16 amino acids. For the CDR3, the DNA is TGTGCCATGGGACAGGGGGTAGACTCTGGGGCCAACGTCCTGACTTTC. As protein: CAMGQGVDSGANVLTF.